Listed here are 13 T cell receptor beta chains from one sample, sequenced in a study of T cell responses to AZD1222 COVID-19 vaccine. Clones were sequenced by immunoSEQ multiplex PCR, and TCRdb holds only the in-frame ones, with some missing. The sample holds around 160,000 clones, about 91% seen once. The source was peripheral blood, collected on day 0 of AZD1222 vaccination. Receptors were obtained from an adult in good health.

The V call is TRBV10-3, the J call TRBJ2-7, with D possibly TRBD2 on 5 matching bases. V was cut by 2 bases and J by 3 bases, with 8 bases left in between. The CDR3 runs to 13 residues. Germline values: CDR1 ENHRY, CDR2 SYGVKD. The DNA of the CDR3 is TGTGCCATCAGTGAGCAGCGGAACTACGAGCAGTACTTC. This gives the protein CAISEQRNYEQYF.

A remark on this clone: Other nucleotide sequences from this sample produce the same CDR3. The J gene is TRBJ1-1, the V gene TRBV19; D not certain. This CDR3 region has 13 residues. From germline, CDR1 is LNHDA and CDR2 SQIVND (reference sequence). Trimming pared 2 bases from V and 1 base from J, leaving 5 bases between. The CDR3 nucleotides are TGTGCCAGTAGTATAAGTCGGAACACTGAAGCTTTCTTT. The encoded protein is CASSISRNTEAFF.

The V call is TRBV9, the J call TRBJ2-7, with TRBD2 identical over 10 bases. The CDR3 runs to 14 residues. CDR1 and CDR2 (germline): SGDLS, YYNGEE. Trimming at V came to 4 bases and at J to 5 bases, leaving 6 bases not matched to a gene. CDR3 region: CASSPLAGADEQYF. CDR3 DNA sequence: TGTGCCAGCAGCCCGCTAGCGGGAGCGGACGAGCAGTACTTC.

The chain uses TRBV25-1 and TRBJ1-2, with 9 bases identical to TRBD1. Germline V gene sequence: CDR1 MGHDK, CDR2 SYGVNS. The V gene end was trimmed by 9 bases and the J gene end by 5 bases; junction bases not matched to a gene: 22. The CDR3 runs to 18 residues. DNA of the CDR3: TGTGCCAGGCCACGGGATCGGGGACAGGGAAAGGCTAGATATGGCTACACCTTC. Amino acid sequence: CARPRDRGQGKARYGYTF.

This clone is a singleton in its sample. This sequence joins TRBV27 and TRBJ2-7, with 9 bases identical to TRBD2. The CDR3 loop spans 15 amino acids. Unmatched junction bases numbered 8, after V lost 5 bases and J lost 3 bases. Germline CDR1 is MNHEY and CDR2 is SMNVEV (reference sequence). In DNA form, the CDR3 reads TGTGCCAGCAGTGCCCCCCTAGCGGGGTTCTACGAGCAGTACTTC. Translating gives CASSAPLAGFYEQYF.

The CDR3 region is CASSGLGQVNTEAFF. In nucleotides, the CDR3 is TGTGCCAGCAGCGGACTTGGGCAGGTGAACACTGAAGCTTTCTTT. V and J are TRBV7-9 and TRBJ1-1; no firm D call. The CDR3 length is 15 residues. Germline lookup yields CDR1 SEHNR and CDR2 FQNEAQ (reference sequence). V lost 5 bases and J 0 bases, leaving 13 bases between the germline ends.

The chain joins TRBV7-9 to TRBJ2-2, with no clear D. Germline V lookup: CDR1 SEHNR, CDR2 FQNEAQ (reference sequence). V was shortened by 3 bases and J by 0 bases, with 11 bases between the two germline ends. The CDR3 totals 16 residues. For the CDR3, the DNA is TGTGCCAGCAGCTTCCTTTTGAATGCGAACACCGGGGAGCTGTTTTTT. Translation: CASSFLLNANTGELFF.

This chain uses TRBV7-8 with TRBJ2-7; 9 nucleotides line up with TRBD2. Trimming cost V 1 base and J 6 bases; bases outside gene matches: 7. The CDR3 sequence is 15 residues long. The germline gives CDR1 SGHVS, CDR2 FQNEAQ. The CDR3 DNA reads TGTGCCAGCAGCTTAGTAGCGGGAGCATCAGTCGAGCAGTACTTC. It yields the protein CASSLVAGASVEQYF.

The CDR3, as DNA: TGTGCCAGCAGTCGGGTTGCCGGAGGTCTAAGAAACACCATATATTTT. This sequence encodes CASSRVAGGLRNTIYF. The chain couples TRBV27 to TRBJ1-3; D gene uncertain. Looked up from germline, CDR1 is MNHEY and CDR2 is SMNVEV (reference sequence). The V end lost 5 bases, the J end lost 5 bases, and 19 bases lay between the germline ends. This CDR3 region has 16 residues.

The chain carries TRBV7-3 and TRBJ1-3; 9 nucleotides agree with TRBD1. This CDR3 has 14 amino acids. Germline V lookup: CDR1 SGHTA, CDR2 FQGTGA. With 9 bases clipped from V and 0 bases from J, the junction kept 3 bases outside the gene matches. The CDR3, as DNA: TGTGCCAGTGGACAGGGGTCCTCTGGAAACACCATATATTTT. The encoded protein is CASGQGSSGNTIYF.

The chain uses TRBV5-4 and TRBJ1-5; possibly TRBD1 for D (5 bases). V shed 0 bases and J shed 5 bases, with 12 bases lying between them. Looked up from germline, CDR1 is SGHNT and CDR2 is YYREEE (reference sequence). The CDR3 is 15 residues long. CDR3 loop: CASSLAGRADQPQHF. For the CDR3, the DNA is TGTGCCAGCAGCTTGGCCGGCAGGGCGGATCAGCCCCAGCATTTT.

This rearrangement joins TRBV13 to TRBJ2-2; 13 bases match TRBD2. The CDR3 runs 20 residues. V shed 2 bases, J shed 1 base, and the junction held 10 bases outside the gene matches. CDR1 is PRHDT and CDR2 is FYEKMQ in the germline V gene (reference sequence). The chain's CDR3 is CASSLRSRRTSGGNTGELFF. The CDR3 DNA is TGTGCCAGCAGCTTACGGTCGCGCAGGACTAGCGGGGGGAACACCGGGGAGCTGTTTTTT.

The chain carries TRBV6-2 or TRBV6-3 and TRBJ1-1; 7 bases align to TRBD1. The trim removed 5 bases at V and 4 bases at J, leaving 7 bases unmatched. Germline V gene sequence: CDR1 MNHEY, CDR2 SVGEGT. This CDR3 spans 14 amino acids. The CDR3 DNA sequence: TGTGCCAGCAGTAGACAGGGATCGGGCACTGAAGCTTTCTTT. Protein sequence: CASSRQGSGTEAFF.